The 21 T cell receptor beta chains presented below share a single source sample, sequenced in a study of blood T cell repertoires in COVID-19. Assay used: immunoSEQ multiplex PCR; TCRdb lists only in-frame clones, some missing. The sample lists about 240,000 clones; 80% to 85% were seen once. Sequenced: peripheral blood. These TCRs come from a woman aged 60-70 years with active or convalescent COVID-19.

The chain joins TRBV6-5 to TRBJ1-3; no clear D gene. CDR1 and CDR2 from the germline V gene are MNHEY and SVGAGI. The CDR3 has 13 amino acids. Trimming shortened V by 7 bases and J by 2 bases, and 9 bases separated the two germline ends. CDR3 sequence reads: CASTVGAGNTIYF. The CDR3 DNA is TGTGCCAGCACCGTGGGAGCTGGAAACACCATATATTTT.

This chain connects TRBV3-1 (or the pseudogene TRBV3-2) to TRBJ1-3, with D unresolved. CDR1 is LGHDT and CDR2 is YNNKEL in the germline V gene (reference sequence). The CDR3 is 13 residues long. V lost 4 bases and J lost 0, with 4 bases in between. CDR3: CASSPSSGNTIYF. CDR3 coding DNA: TGTGCCAGCAGCCCGAGCTCTGGAAACACCATATATTTT.

The chain couples TRBV30 to TRBJ1-2, with D hard to call. Trimming cost V 1 base and J 0 bases, with 12 bases left between them. Per the germline V gene, CDR1 is GTSNPN and CDR2 is SVGIG (reference sequence). The CDR3 loop spans 15 amino acids. The CDR3: CAWSGAGQANYGYTF. CDR3 nucleotides: TGTGCCTGGAGTGGTGCAGGCCAAGCTAACTATGGCTACACCTTC.

The genes are TRBV14 and TRBJ2-7, with a weak D call TRBD2 (6 bases). Germline lookup yields CDR1 SGHDN and CDR2 FVKESK. The CDR3 is 14 residues long. V was pared by 1 base and J by 5 bases, with 12 bases between. CDR3 region: CASSQVPGEDEQYF. For the CDR3, the DNA is TGTGCCAGCAGCCAAGTTCCGGGGGAGGACGAGCAGTACTTC.

This chain links TRBV9 with TRBJ1-1, with a tentative D call TRBD1 (6 bases). CDR3 size: 13 residues. Germline V lookup: CDR1 SGDLS, CDR2 YYNGEE. V was trimmed by 4 bases and J by 1 base, leaving 8 bases between them. The CDR3 DNA reads as TGTGCCAGCAGCAAACAGGGGAACACTGAAGCTTTCTTT. This sequence encodes CASSKQGNTEAFF.

V is TRBV7-2 and J is TRBJ1-1, with TRBD1 identical over 7 bases. The junction had 1 base not matched to a gene; V was cut back by 2 bases and J by 10 bases. In germline, CDR1 is SGHTA, CDR2 FQGNSA. This CDR3 comprises 11 residues. The chain's CDR3 is CASSLRTGAFF. CDR3 in DNA: TGTGCCAGCAGCTTAAGGACAGGAGCTTTCTTT.

The sample holds many counts of this clone. The chain carries TRBV5-1 and TRBJ1-1, with D perhaps matching TRBD1 (5 bases). CDR3 length: 14 amino acids. Germline loops: CDR1 SGHRS, CDR2 YFSETQ. The germline V and J ends were trimmed by 4 bases and 4 bases, with 14 bases remaining between them. The CDR3 sequence: CASSKTGASTEAFF. CDR3 DNA: TGCGCCAGCAGCAAAACAGGAGCCTCCACTGAAGCTTTCTTT.

The chain has TRBV28 and TRBJ1-5, with 7 bases aligning to TRBD1. CDR1 is MDHEN and CDR2 is SYDVKM in the germline V gene. V trimming: 7 bases; J trimming: 2 bases; junction bases outside the gene matches: 11. The length of the CDR3 is 16 residues. CDR3 region: CASTPSLGTGNQPQHF. The CDR3 DNA follows: TGTGCCAGCACTCCTTCCCTCGGGACAGGCAATCAGCCCCAGCATTTT.

V gene TRBV19 combines with J gene TRBJ2-3; 10 bases are a match to TRBD1. There are 15 residues in the CDR3. CDR1 is LNHDA and CDR2 is SQIVND in the germline V gene (reference sequence). Trimming at V came to 3 bases and at J to 4 bases, leaving 4 bases not matched to a gene. The CDR3 region is CASSIRDRGADTQYF. CDR3 sequence (DNA): TGTGCCAGTAGTATCCGGGACAGGGGTGCAGATACGCAGTATTTT.

This clone was seen only once. V gene TRBV2 combines with J gene TRBJ1-2, with D possibly matching TRBD1 (6 bases). The CDR3 contains 15 residues. Germline V gene data show CDR1 as SNHLY and CDR2 as FYNNEI. Trimming left V 4 bases short and J 3 bases short, with 15 bases between. CDR3 sequence: CASSVWQGRDYGYTF. In nucleotides, the CDR3 is TGTGCCAGCAGTGTCTGGCAGGGGAGGGACTATGGCTACACCTTC.

V is TRBV2 and J is TRBJ1-5; no reliable D call. Trimming cost V 3 bases and J 1 base, with 7 bases left between them. Germline assignment: CDR1 SNHLY and CDR2 FYNNEI. CDR3 length: 14 residues. The CDR3 region has the DNA TGTGCCAGCAGTGACATTTTGAGCAATCAGCCCCAGCATTTT. Translated: CASSDILSNQPQHF. The whole variable domain, filled in from reference TRBV2 and TRBJ1-5, reads EPEVTQTPSHQVTQMGQEVILRCVPISNHLYFYWYRQILGQKVEFLVSFYNNEISEKSEIFDDQFSVERPDGSNFTLKIRSTKLEDSAMYFCASSDILSNQPQHFGDGTRLSIL.

CDR3 sequence reads: CASSSSSLGVRHGANVLTF. In DNA form, the CDR3 reads TGTGCCAGCAGTTCCTCCTCCTTAGGGGTGCGACATGGGGCCAACGTCCTGACTTTC. V usage is TRBV27 and J usage is TRBJ2-6, with D maybe TRBD1 (5 bases). Looked up from germline, CDR1 is MNHEY and CDR2 is SMNVEV (reference sequence). CDR3 length: 19 residues. The V end was cut by 4 bases, the J end by 3 bases, with 22 bases between.

This clone was recorded once. This chain links TRBV12-3 or TRBV12-4 with TRBJ2-7, with TRBD2 as a possible D gene (5 bases). Deletions cut 9 bases from V and 3 bases from J, with 15 bases between. This CDR3 is 13 amino acids long. The CDR3 loop is CASKQRGNYEQYF. The CDR3 coding sequence is TGTGCCAGTAAGCAACGGGGAAACTACGAGCAGTACTTC.

The genes are TRBV5-1 and TRBJ2-2; a possible D gene is TRBD2 (6 bases). Between the trimmed V and J ends, which lost 0 bases and 5 bases, there was a span of 8 bases. Germline CDR1 and CDR2: SGHRS and YFSETQ. The CDR3 contains 14 residues. The CDR3 coding sequence is TGCGCCAGCAGCTTGGGCGGGAATACCGGGGAGCTGTTTTTT. Encoded protein: CASSLGGNTGELFF.

The chain has TRBV19 and TRBJ2-3, with 7 bases fitting TRBD2. The CDR3 extends over 16 amino acids. CDR1 is LNHDA and CDR2 is SQIVND in the germline V gene (reference sequence). Trimming took 3 bases from V and 1 from J; bases not matched to a gene: 7. The CDR3 DNA is TGTGCCAGTAGTATTCGTGGCGGGGGTGGCACAGATACGCAGTATTTT. Encoded protein: CASSIRGGGGTDTQYF.

Only a few counts were recorded for this clone. The chain has TRBV4-2 and TRBJ2-2; the match to TRBD2 covers 11 bases. The CDR3 contains 16 residues. The junction had 4 bases not matched to a gene; V was cut back by 0 bases and J by 7 bases. The germline V gene has CDR1 LGHNA and CDR2 YNFKEQ. CDR3 region: CASSQDRLAGFGELFF. CDR3 coding DNA: TGTGCCAGCAGCCAAGATAGACTAGCGGGGTTCGGGGAGCTGTTTTTT.

V is TRBV6-6 and J is TRBJ2-5; D is possibly TRBD1 (6 bases). This CDR3 spans 16 amino acids. Germline CDR1 MNHNY, CDR2 SVGAGI (reference sequence). Trimming took off 0 bases at V and 2 bases at J, with 13 bases between the two ends. CDR3 nucleotide sequence: TGTGCCAGCAGTTACTCGAAGGTAGGGGGTCAAGAGACCCAGTACTTC. Amino acids: CASSYSKVGGQETQYF.

The chain links TRBV10-3 to TRBJ1-2; TRBD1 agrees at 9 bases. Germline V gives CDR1 ENHRY, CDR2 SYGVKD. CDR3 length equals 14 residues. V shed 6 bases and J 0 bases; nucleotides not matched to a gene: 2. CDR3 sequence (DNA): TGTGCCATCAGCCGACAGGGGGCTAACTATGGCTACACCTTC. This gives the protein CAISRQGANYGYTF.

This chain uses TRBV11-2 with TRBJ2-5; tentatively, D is TRBD1 (6 bases). The germline V gene has CDR1 SGHAT and CDR2 FQNNGV. V dropped 2 bases and J dropped 9 bases, with 16 bases sitting between them. The length of the CDR3 is 14 residues. As DNA, the CDR3 is TGTGCCAGCAGCTTAAGACCTGGCGAGGGGGCCCAGTACTTC. This gives the protein CASSLRPGEGAQYF.

This clone appeared many times. The chain has TRBV5-8 and TRBJ1-1; maybe TRBD1 (6 bases). Germline CDR1 is SGHTS and CDR2 is YDEGEE. The CDR3 extends over 13 amino acids. V dropped 0 bases and J dropped 8 bases, with 11 bases sitting between them. The CDR3 region has the DNA TGTGCCAGCAGCTTGGTCGGACAGTCCGAAGCTTTCTTT. Translated: CASSLVGQSEAFF.

This clone occurred a few times. CDR3 sequence: CASSSYRAEQYF. CDR3 nucleotides: TGTGCCAGCAGCTCATACAGGGCCGAGCAGTACTTC. The genes are TRBV7-7 and TRBJ2-7; TRBD1 might be the D (6 bases). Germline CDR1 is SSHAT and CDR2 is FNYEAQ (reference sequence). V lost 4 bases and J lost 6, with 10 bases in between. The CDR3 is 12 amino acids.